These T cell receptor beta chains were read from a single sample in a study of OX40 agonist ivuxolimab in advanced cancers. Sequencing used immunoSEQ multiplex PCR; TCRdb keeps in-frame clones, though not all of them. This table has 70,000 or so clones, roughly 90% appearing once. The source was CD4+ or CD8+ T cells sorted from blood, collected in a trial of the OX40 agonist ivuxolimab. These receptors originate from an adult with an advanced solid tumor such as melanoma, head and neck, liver or kidney cancer. Each CDR3 is given with its conserved first and last residue. D genes are given only for firm matches. Size is stated for part of the rows, as once, few or many counts, or as a class when the clone is expanded.

j_gene | v_gene | d_gene | abundance | CDR3nt | CDR3aa
TRBJ2-1 | TRBV2 | NA | NA | TGTGCCAGCACCGAAAGGGACCTCCCTAATGAGCAGTTCTTC | CASTERDLPNEQFF
TRBJ2-1 | TRBV6-1 | TRBD2 | NA | TGTGCCAGCAGTGGAAGGACTAGCTCCTACAATGAGCAGTTCTTC | CASSGRTSSYNEQFF
TRBJ2-2 | TRBV9 | NA | once | TGTGCCAGCAGCGTAGAGATTCCGGGGGGCGGTCCCCCCGGGGAGCTGTTTTTT | CASSVEIPGGGPPGELFF
TRBJ2-3 | TRBV10-1 | TRBD1 | NA | TGCGCCAGCAGCGACCCTGGGGCCGGACAGGGAAGGGATACGCAGTATTTT | CASSDPGAGQGRDTQYF
TRBJ1-5 | TRBV30 | NA | NA | TGTGCCTGGAGTAGACAGCCAGGGTTGCAGCCCCAGCATTTT | CAWSRQPGLQPQHF
TRBJ2-1 | TRBV6-1 | TRBD2 | NA | TGTGCCAGCAGGTTAGCGGGACCCTCCTACAATGAGCAGTTCTTC | CASRLAGPSYNEQFF
TRBJ2-1 | TRBV28 | TRBD2 | once | TGTGCCAGCTGCCTAGCGGGAGGCTCCTACAATGAGCAGTTCTTC | CASCLAGGSYNEQFF
TRBJ1-6 | TRBV9 | TRBD1 | NA | TGTGCCAGCAGCGCCCAACCACAGGGGACGGGGTTTAATTCACCCCTCCACTTT | CASSAQPQGTGFNSPLHF
TRBJ2-3 | TRBV10-3 | NA | NA | TGTGCCATCAGTGAGAGAACAGCAACAGATACGCAGTATTTT | CAISERTATDTQYF
TRBJ2-1 | TRBV9 | NA | NA | TGTGCCAGCAGCCCGTCGGTACACCCCAATGAGCAGTTCTTC | CASSPSVHPNEQFF
TRBJ1-1 | TRBV7-2 | NA | once | TGTGCCAGCAGCTTAGTTCCTGGGGGCGCGGACACTGAAGCTTTCTTT | CASSLVPGGADTEAFF
TRBJ1-4 | TRBV7-9 | NA | NA | TGTGCCAGCAGCCTGCTGGGGGGGTTTGAAAAACTGTTTTTT | CASSLLGGFEKLFF
TRBJ2-3 | TRBV7-9 | NA | NA | TGTGCCAGCAGCTTAGTTAGGGCTAGCCTTAGCACAGATACGCAGTATTTT | CASSLVRASLSTDTQYF
TRBJ2-1 | TRBV5-1 | TRBD1 | few | TGCGCCAGCAGCTTGGTAGGACAGGGTAAGAATGAGCAGTTCTTC | CASSLVGQGKNEQFF
TRBJ2-7 | TRBV7-9 | TRBD1 | few | TGTGCCAGCAGCAGAAGAGGAACAGGGGCGAGTGAGCAGTACTTC | CASSRRGTGASEQYF
TRBJ2-1 | TRBV29-1 | TRBD2 | NA | TGCAGCGTTGCCCGTGGTAGCGGGAATGGTGAGCAGTTCTTC | CSVARGSGNGEQFF
TRBJ2-7 | TRBV7-8 | NA | NA | TGTGCCAGCAGCACCTCACAGGGTTACGAGCAGTACTTC | CASSTSQGYEQYF
TRBJ2-3 | TRBV28 | NA | NA | TGTGCCAGCAGTTTATACATAGGGGTCACAGATACGCAGTATTTT | CASSLYIGVTDTQYF
TRBJ2-2 | TRBV30 | TRBD1 | NA | TGTGCCTGGAGTTCCGGGACAGGGACCGGGGAGCTGTTTTTT | CAWSSGTGTGELFF
TRBJ1-5 | TRBV6-6 | TRBD1 | NA | TGTGCCAGCAGGAACCACCGGGACAGTAGCAATCAGCCCCAGCATTTT | CASRNHRDSSNQPQHF
TRBJ1-2 | TRBV9 | NA | once | TGTGCCAGCAGCGTAGGAAAGGGAACAGATTATGGCTACACCTTC | CASSVGKGTDYGYTF
TRBJ2-4 | TRBV29-1 | NA | NA | TGCAGCGTCGGGGAAAACATTCAGTACTTC | CSVGENIQYF
TRBJ1-5 | TRBV6-1 | NA | NA | TGTGCCAGCACCGTGTATAGCAATCAGCCCCAGCATTTT | CASTVYSNQPQHF
TRBJ1-5 | TRBV10-3 | NA | NA | TGTGCCATCAGTGATGGGCAGGGCAATCAGCCCCAGCATTTT | CAISDGQGNQPQHF
TRBJ2-2 | TRBV2 | NA | NA | TGTGCCAGCACCCTGGGGCAGGGGTACACCGGGGAGCTGTTTTTT | CASTLGQGYTGELFF
TRBJ2-1 | TRBV11-2 | NA | NA | TGTGCCAGCAGCTTAGATCGGGGGGCCAAAATGGGGTTCTTC | CASSLDRGAKMGFF
TRBJ2-3 | TRBV10-1 | TRBD2 | few | TGCGCCAGCAGTCGACTAGCGGGGGGCCGCGATACGCAGTATTTT | CASSRLAGGRDTQYF
TRBJ1-2 | TRBV27 | NA | NA | TGTGCCAGCAGCCAAGAGGGGTTTCCTAACTATGGCTACACCTTC | CASSQEGFPNYGYTF